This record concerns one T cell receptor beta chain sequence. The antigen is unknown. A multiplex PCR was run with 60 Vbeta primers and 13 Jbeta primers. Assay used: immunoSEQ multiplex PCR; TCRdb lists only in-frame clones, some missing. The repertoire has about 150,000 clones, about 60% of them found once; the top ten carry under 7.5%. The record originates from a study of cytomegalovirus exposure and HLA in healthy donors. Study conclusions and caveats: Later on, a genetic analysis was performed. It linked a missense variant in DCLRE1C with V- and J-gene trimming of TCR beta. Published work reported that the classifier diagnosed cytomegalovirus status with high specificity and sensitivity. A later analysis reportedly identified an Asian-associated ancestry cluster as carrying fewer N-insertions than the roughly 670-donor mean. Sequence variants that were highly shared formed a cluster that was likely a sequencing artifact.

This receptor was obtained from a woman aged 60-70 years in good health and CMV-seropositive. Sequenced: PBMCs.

The CDR3 is CASSIPRDILAKNIQYF. The CDR3 nucleotides are TGTGCCAGTAGTATCCCTCGGGACATCCTAGCCAAAAACATTCAGTACTTC. This chain uses TRBV19 with TRBJ2-4; possible D gene TRBD1, 6 bases. CDR1 LNHDA and CDR2 SQIVND come from the germline V gene (reference sequence). The CDR3 runs 17 residues. Trimming took off 3 bases at V and 0 bases at J, with 15 bases between the two ends.